The rows below give T cell receptor beta chains drawn from one sample of a study of cytomegalovirus exposure and HLA in healthy donors. Repertoires were generated with immunoSEQ multiplex PCR, while TCRdb's copy carries only in-frame clones and drops some. The profile shows roughly 180,000 clones, 82% of them singletons. Sequencing was performed on PBMCs. These receptors came from a man between 40 and 49 years old in good health and CMV-seronegative. The CDR3 runs from the conserved cysteine through the conserved F or W. A D gene is named only where the DNA matches it firmly. Not every row has a clone size; where given, it reads once, few, many or a size class.

abundance	d_gene	v_gene	j_gene	len	CDR3aa	CDR3nt
NA	NA	TRBV6-1	TRBJ2-1	13	CASSALRSNEQFF	TGTGCCAGCAGTGCACTAAGGTCGAATGAGCAGTTCTTC
NA	TRBD1	TRBV6-1	TRBJ2-7	13	CASRETGVYEQYF	TGTGCCAGCAGAGAGACAGGGGTCTACGAGCAGTACTTC
once	NA	TRBV4-3	TRBJ2-3	14	CASSQGLNTDTQYF	TGCGCCAGCAGCCAAGGACTTAACACAGATACGCAGTATTTT
NA	TRBD1	TRBV6-6	TRBJ1-1	15	CASSYSGQGNTEAFF	TGTGCCAGCAGTTACTCGGGACAGGGGAACACTGAAGCTTTCTTT
NA	TRBD2	TRBV19	TRBJ2-5	16	CASSKGLAGNSETQYF	TGTGCCAGTAGTAAAGGACTAGCGGGAAATTCGGAGACCCAGTACTTC
NA	TRBD2	TRBV9	TRBJ2-1	16	CASSVALADSYNEQFF	TGTGCCAGCAGCGTAGCGCTAGCGGACTCCTACAATGAGCAGTTCTTC
NA	NA	TRBV6-4	TRBJ1-2	15	CASRVPGGANYGYTF	TGTGCCAGCAGAGTCCCGGGGGGAGCTAACTATGGCTACACCTTC
NA	NA	TRBV20-1	TRBJ2-7	11	CSAPEGYEQYF	TGCAGTGCCCCGGAGGGATACGAGCAGTACTTC
NA	NA	TRBV19	TRBJ1-5	15	CASSLWTDSNQPQHF	TGTGCCAGTAGTCTATGGACAGATAGCAATCAGCCCCAGCATTTT
NA	NA	TRBV7-2	TRBJ1-3	15	CASSFQGGRGNTIYF	TGTGCCAGCAGCTTTCAGGGAGGGAGAGGAAACACCATATATTTT
NA	TRBD2	TRBV11-3	TRBJ2-1	15	CASGKREGAYNEQFF	TGTGCCAGCGGCAAGCGGGAGGGGGCCTACAATGAGCAGTTCTTC
NA	TRBD1	TRBV27	TRBJ2-7	15	CASTFHRDRGCEQYF	TGTGCCAGCACTTTTCACCGGGACAGGGGGTGCGAGCAGTACTTC
NA	NA	TRBV18	TRBJ2-7	12	CASSPAGNEQYF	TGTGCCAGCTCACCCGCGGGAAACGAGCAGTACTTC
NA	NA	TRBV11-2	TRBJ2-7	13	CASSLGAYYEQYF	TGTGCCAGCAGCTTGGGAGCGTACTACGAGCAGTACTTC
NA	NA	TRBV28	TRBJ2-7	16	CASSPHGRGTSYEQYF	TGTGCCAGCAGTCCACACGGACGGGGGACGTCCTACGAGCAGTACTTC
NA	NA	TRBV5-6	TRBJ2-7	15	CASSLAGASYYEQYF	TGTGCCAGCAGCTTGGCGGGTGCTAGCTACTACGAGCAGTACTTC
NA	TRBD1	TRBV16	TRBJ1-6	15	CASSQLRQGNSPLHF	TGTGCCAGCAGCCAATTGCGACAGGGGAATTCACCCCTCCACTTT
NA	NA	TRBV27	TRBJ2-4	14	CASSHTGPGDIQYF	TGTGCCAGCAGCCATACCGGGCCGGGAGACATTCAGTACTTC
NA	NA	TRBV7-2	TRBJ2-3	17	CASSFSTGTSSTDTQYF	TGTGCCAGCAGCTTTTCGACAGGAACCTCTAGCACAGATACGCAGTATTTT
NA	NA	TRBV11-2	TRBJ1-3	16	CASSSLGRGSGNTIYF	TGTGCCAGCAGCTCCCTAGGACGGGGCTCTGGAAACACCATATATTTT
NA	NA	TRBV16	TRBJ2-7	12	CASSQLSYEQYF	TGTGCCAGCAGCCAACTTTCCTACGAGCAGTACTTC
NA	NA	TRBV28	TRBJ1-5	15	CASSFGRGPGQPQHF	TGTGCCAGCAGTTTTGGGAGGGGTCCAGGTCAGCCCCAGCATTTT
NA	NA	TRBV11-2	TRBJ2-7	12	CASSHQGYEQYF	TGTGCCAGCAGCCATCAGGGCTACGAGCAGTACTTC
NA	NA	TRBV28	TRBJ1-2	12	CASSLRFYGYTF	TGTGCCAGCAGTTTGCGGTTCTATGGCTACACCTTC
NA	TRBD2	TRBV7-6	TRBJ2-7	13	CASSYRGAYEQYF	TGTGCCAGCAGCTATCGGGGGGCCTACGAGCAGTACTTC
NA	TRBD2	TRBV4-2	TRBJ2-6	18	CASSPRPGLASGANVLTF	TGTGCCAGCAGCCCTCGTCCGGGACTAGCGAGTGGGGCCAACGTCCTGACTTTC
NA	NA	TRBV19	TRBJ2-2	14	CASRKGPNTGELFF	TGTGCCAGTAGAAAGGGGCCAAACACCGGGGAGCTGTTTTTT
NA	NA	TRBV18	TRBJ1-1	12	CASSPGVTEAFF	TGTGCCAGCTCACCCGGGGTCACTGAAGCTTTCTTT
NA	NA	TRBV9	TRBJ1-5	15	CASSVQGADNQPQHF	TGTGCCAGCAGCGTGCAAGGGGCGGACAATCAGCCCCAGCATTTT
once	TRBD1	TRBV5-1	TRBJ2-6	19	CASFGTPGQGALGANVLTF	TGCGCCAGCTTTGGAACCCCTGGACAGGGGGCGCTTGGGGCCAACGTCCTGACTTTC
NA	TRBD1	TRBV18	TRBJ2-7	16	CASSPRTRTGGDEQYF	TGTGCCAGCTCACCAAGGACTCGGACAGGGGGTGACGAGCAGTACTTC
NA	NA	TRBV7-6	TRBJ2-2	14	CASSPSRKSGELFF	TGTGCCAGCAGCCCCTCCCGTAAATCCGGGGAGCTGTTTTTT
once	TRBD1	TRBV10-3	TRBJ1-1	17	CAISESSGGGGNTEAFF	TGTGCCATCAGTGAGTCATCAGGGGGCGGGGGGAACACTGAAGCTTTCTTT
NA	NA	TRBV5-4	TRBJ1-5	15	CASSSGGSVNQPQHF	TGTGCCAGCAGTTCCGGGGGTAGCGTCAATCAGCCCCAGCATTTT
NA	NA	TRBV7-6	TRBJ2-2	13	CASSGTGTGELFF	TGTGCCAGCAGCGGCACAGGGACCGGGGAGCTGTTTTTT
NA	NA	TRBV7-7	TRBJ2-1	15	CASSSTRDSYNEQFF	TGTGCTAGCAGTTCTACTAGAGATTCCTACAATGAGCAGTTCTTC